The 20 T cell receptor beta chains below come from one sample, sequenced in a study of blood T cell repertoires in COVID-19. Data came from immunoSEQ multiplex PCR; TCRdb stores just in-frame clones and leaves some out. Among about 180,000 clones listed, 81% were seen once. Source material: PBMCs or T cells enriched from blood (not recorded which). The receptors here all came from a woman aged 35 to 49 with acute COVID-19.

The chain recombines TRBV2 with TRBJ2-7; TRBD2 agrees at 10 bases. The CDR3 spans 16 residues. The V and J ends lost 5 bases and 0 bases, in that order; junction bases with no gene match: 7. Germline V gene sequence: CDR1 SNHLY, CDR2 FYNNEI. CDR3 sequence (DNA): TGTGCCAGCAGTAGTGGGACTAGCGATAGCTCCTACGAGCAGTACTTC. Translated, it gives CASSSGTSDSSYEQYF.

The chain uses TRBV10-3 and TRBJ1-5; a possible D gene is TRBD1 (5 bases). Germline V gene data show CDR1 as ENHRY and CDR2 as SYGVKD. V lost 6 bases to trimming and J lost 4 bases, with 13 bases between them. This CDR3 region has 14 residues. The chain's CDR3 is CAISSGGFNQPQHF. The CDR3 DNA reads as TGTGCCATCAGCTCCGGGGGTTTTAATCAGCCCCAGCATTTT.

The chain employs TRBV6-1 and TRBJ1-3; no definite D call. There are 17 residues in the CDR3. CDR1 is MNHNS, CDR2 SASEGT, per germline. Trimming cost V 3 bases and J 0 bases, with 15 bases left between them. CDR3: CASSEHMNSFSGNTIYF. CDR3 nucleotide sequence: TGTGCCAGCAGTGAGCATATGAACAGCTTCTCTGGAAACACCATATATTTT.

The V gene is TRBV6-5, the J gene TRBJ2-1, with 12 bases that match TRBD2. The CDR3 is made up of 15 amino acids. The germline V gene has CDR1 MNHEY and CDR2 SVGAGI. V gave up 8 bases and J gave up 9 bases; unmatched junction bases: 11. The CDR3, as DNA: TGTGCCAGCTCTCTAGCGGGAGGGCCGTCTGGTGAGCAGTTCTTC. Translated, it gives CASSLAGGPSGEQFF.

The V and J genes are TRBV2 and TRBJ2-1, with 9 bases lining up with TRBD2. The germline gives CDR1 SNHLY, CDR2 FYNNEI. V dropped 4 bases and J dropped 3; count of bases not matched to a gene: 4. The CDR3 sequence is 15 residues long. The chain's CDR3 is CASSVGAGGYNEQFF. The CDR3 nucleotides are TGTGCCAGCAGTGTGGGAGCGGGAGGCTACAATGAGCAGTTCTTC.

Notes on this clone: A much more abundant neighbour one base away suggests this may be a read error. The V and J genes are TRBV11-1 and TRBJ1-1, with D uncertain. Per germline, CDR1 SGHAT and CDR2 FQDESV (reference sequence). V lost 2 bases and J lost 1, with 5 bases in between. The CDR3 is 13 residues long. DNA of the CDR3: TGTGCCAGCAGCTTACAGGAGAACACTGAAGCTTTCTTT. Residues: CASSLQENTEAFF.

The V gene is TRBV5-1, the J gene TRBJ1-2, with 9 bases matching TRBD1. This CDR3 spans 19 amino acids. Germline assignment: CDR1 SGHRS and CDR2 YFSETQ. V was pared by 0 bases and J by 4 bases, with 16 bases of the junction left unmatched. CDR3 sequence (DNA): TGCGCCAGCAGCTTGGGACAGGGGGACAATTTCCCATACCCCTATGGCTACACCTTC. Its protein product is CASSLGQGDNFPYPYGYTF.

The J gene is TRBJ2-1, the V gene TRBV18; a possible D gene is TRBD2 (7 bases). CDR3 length: 14 residues. CDR1 KGHSH and CDR2 LQKENI come from the germline V gene. V lost 4 bases, J lost 5 bases, and 12 bases lay in between. CDR3 bases: TGTGCCAGCTCACGAGGGGGGGGTAACAATGAGCAGTTCTTC. Protein product: CASSRGGGNNEQFF.

The rearrangement joins TRBV12-3 or TRBV12-4 to TRBJ2-1; a weak D match, TRBD2 (6 bases). V was pared by 2 bases and J by 8 bases, with 7 bases between. The CDR3 is 12 residues long. The CDR3, as DNA: TGTGCCAGCAGTTTACAGCGGGATGAGCAGTTCTTC. It yields the protein CASSLQRDEQFF.

The V gene is TRBV2, the J gene TRBJ1-2; D is perhaps TRBD1 (6 bases). Trimming left V 9 bases short and J 7 bases short, with 15 bases between. Germline values: CDR1 SNHLY, CDR2 FYNNEI. There are 12 residues in the CDR3. In nucleotides, the CDR3 is TGTGCCAGACAGGACAGAAATGGTGGCTACACCTTC. Amino acid sequence: CARQDRNGGYTF.

This clone has a single count. The V gene is TRBV12-5, the J gene TRBJ1-2, with a tentative D call TRBD1 (5 bases). V gave up 3 bases and J gave up 5 bases, with 16 bases separating them. Germline V gene data show CDR1 as LGHNT and CDR2 as FRNRAP. This CDR3 is 15 amino acids long. The CDR3 coding sequence is TGTGCTAGTGGTTTCCCCGTCCAGGGTGATTATGGCTACACCTTC. Translating gives CASGFPVQGDYGYTF.

The chain uses TRBV18 and TRBJ1-2; D is possibly TRBD1 (5 bases). The V and J ends lost 6 bases and 8 bases respectively, with 19 bases between them. The length of the CDR3 is 14 residues. CDR1 and CDR2 (germline): KGHSH, LQKENI. CDR3 DNA sequence: TGTGCCAGCTCCTCCTCGGGCGTCCAGGGAGGCTACACCTTC. Protein product: CASSSSGVQGGYTF.

This sequence joins TRBV7-3 and TRBJ1-2, with D possibly TRBD1 on 5 matching bases. CDR3 size: 12 residues. Trimming left V 11 bases short and J 2 bases short, with 12 bases between. In germline, CDR1 is SGHTA, CDR2 FQGTGA. The CDR3: CAERQLNYGYTF. For the CDR3, the DNA is TGTGCCGAAAGACAGCTAAACTATGGCTACACCTTC.

The V gene is TRBV19, the J gene TRBJ1-2; 9 nucleotides match TRBD1. The CDR3 is made up of 14 amino acids. The germline V gene has CDR1 LNHDA and CDR2 SQIVND (reference sequence). The junction had 9 bases not matched to a gene; V was cut back by 6 bases and J by 7 bases. The CDR3 reads CASRLTGGAPGYTF. The CDR3 nucleotides read TGTGCCAGTAGACTAACAGGGGGCGCACCTGGCTACACCTTC.

DNA for the CDR3: TGCGCCAGCAGCGAACGATCTAGCGGGCCGACGTCTGAGCAGTACTTC. It codes for CASSERSSGPTSEQYF. The rearrangement uses TRBV5-1 and TRBJ2-7; 8 positions agree with TRBD2. CDR3 length equals 16 residues. Germline V gene data show CDR1 as SGHRS and CDR2 as YFSETQ. With V trimmed by 4 bases and J by 7 bases, 16 bases remained unmatched.

This clone was seen many times. This chain links TRBV15 with TRBJ2-1; 7 positions agree with TRBD2. The CDR3 is made up of 16 amino acids. V lost 1 base to trimming and J lost 3 bases; unmatched junction nucleotides: 6. The V gene's germline CDR1 is LNHNV and CDR2 YYDKDF (reference sequence). The CDR3 protein is CATSRATGGNYNEQFF. The CDR3 bases are TGTGCCACCAGCAGAGCTACGGGAGGAAACTACAATGAGCAGTTCTTC.

The rearrangement links TRBV10-3 to TRBJ2-5; TRBD2 is a possible D gene (6 bases). Germline lookup yields CDR1 ENHRY and CDR2 SYGVKD. This CDR3 contains 12 residues. V was cut by 4 bases and J by 3 bases, with 6 bases left in between. CDR3 sequence: CAISAGEETQYF. The CDR3 nucleotides read TGTGCCATCAGTGCGGGAGAAGAGACCCAGTACTTC.

The chain links TRBV7-9 to TRBJ2-3; D ambiguous. CDR1 SEHNR and CDR2 FQNEAQ come from the germline V gene (reference sequence). The CDR3 totals 13 residues. V was clipped by 1 base and J by 4 bases, with 6 bases between them. CDR3 in amino acids: CASSLDRPDTQYF. CDR3 nucleotide sequence: TGTGCCAGCAGCTTAGATCGTCCAGATACGCAGTATTTT.

The rearrangement links TRBV6-6 to TRBJ1-3, with TRBD1 matching 9 bases. V dropped 6 bases and J dropped 0; count of bases not matched to a gene: 6. Germline loops: CDR1 MNHNY, CDR2 SVGAGI (reference sequence). The CDR3 length is 16 residues. In DNA form, the CDR3 reads TGTGCCAGCAGCTTCACGGACAGGGGCTCTGGAAACACCATATATTTT. It is translated as CASSFTDRGSGNTIYF.

This rearrangement joins TRBV5-6 to TRBJ2-3, with 7 positions matching TRBD2. The V and J ends lost 1 base and 5 bases, in that order; junction bases with no gene match: 10. This CDR3 contains 16 residues. CDR1 SGHDT and CDR2 YYEEEE come from the germline V gene. As DNA, the CDR3 is TGTGCCAGCAGCTTGTTCGGAGGCGGGAGAGGAGATACGCAGTATTTT. Translating gives CASSLFGGGRGDTQYF.